This TCR beta chain appears in the sequencing data of a study of regulatory T cells in long-lasting Graves disease. Library construction for TCR beta used iRepertoire HTBI primers and Arm-PCR of CDR3 regions. MiXCR, run by TCRdb on the multiplex PCR reads, gives a single entry per CDR3 protein. The repertoire holds hundreds of thousands of distinct CDR3 sequences, with 15% to 20% as singletons. Time point described: newly diagnosed GD, antithyroid drugs for less than 3 months. RNA extracted from PBMCs served as the sequencing template. These data were also filed under a second study, of T cells in Graves' hyperthyroidism and ophthalmopathy.

This TCR derives from a man aged 18 to 35 with Graves disease. The specimen comprised peripheral blood mononuclear cells (PBMCs), sampled at new diagnosis, from a patient treated with antithyroid drugs.

The CDR3 spells CASSQTTSGRYEQYF. CDR3 bases: TGCGCCAGCAGCCAAACGACTAGCGGGAGGTACGAGCAGTACTTC. This rearrangement joins TRBV4-1 to TRBJ2-7; 13 positions agree with TRBD2. J lost 4 bases, V lost 2 bases, and 2 bases had no gene match. Germline V gene data show CDR1 as MGHRA and CDR2 as YSYEKL. There are 15 residues in the CDR3.